The 25 T cell receptor beta chains in this list originate from one sample, sequenced in a study of cytomegalovirus exposure and HLA in healthy donors. PCR involved 60 Vbeta and 13 Jbeta primers. Only in-frame clones appear in the TCRdb table, and some are missing; sequencing was by immunoSEQ multiplex PCR. The table has some 250,000 clones, about 86% seen once. Sample: PBMCs. The receptors come from an older woman in good health and CMV-seropositive.

V and J are TRBV18 and TRBJ2-1; 7 bases align to TRBD2. The V gene's germline CDR1 is KGHSH and CDR2 LQKENI. Trimming cost V 5 bases and J 2 bases; bases outside gene matches: 3. This CDR3 is 14 amino acids long. The CDR3 nucleotides read TGTGCCAGCTCAGCTCTAGCGGCCTACAATGAGCAGTTCTTC. It encodes CASSALAAYNEQFF.

The gene calls are TRBV7-2 and TRBJ2-7, with 7 bases that match TRBD1. The germline gives CDR1 SGHTA, CDR2 FQGNSA. This CDR3 region has 13 residues. With V trimmed by 0 bases and J by 4 bases, 0 bases remained unmatched. Here the CDR3 reads CASSLAQGYEQYF. Here the CDR3 DNA reads TGTGCCAGCAGCTTAGCACAGGGGTACGAGCAGTACTTC.

Notes on this clone: The same CDR3 arises from other DNA sequences in this sample as well. The chain couples TRBV5-1 to TRBJ2-1; 8 bases align to TRBD2. CDR1 and CDR2 (germline): SGHRS, YFSETQ. V dropped 4 bases and J dropped 1; count of bases not matched to a gene: 4. This CDR3 comprises 15 residues. DNA for the CDR3: TGCGCCAGCAGCCCCGGACTAGCATCCTACAATGAGCAGTTCTTC. Encoded protein: CASSPGLASYNEQFF.

The V gene is TRBV4-2, the J gene TRBJ2-3; 8 bases are a match to TRBD2. This CDR3 has 17 amino acids. J lost 4 bases, V lost 1 base, and 10 bases had no gene match. CDR1 is LGHNA, CDR2 YNFKEQ, per germline. The CDR3, as DNA: TGTGCCAGCAGCCAAGTTAGTGCGGGAGGAGCGGCAGATACGCAGTATTTT. Protein sequence: CASSQVSAGGAADTQYF.

V is TRBV7-3 and J is TRBJ2-1, with 14 bases aligning to TRBD2. The CDR3 runs 15 residues. Germline V CDR1 and CDR2: SGHTA, FQGTGA. V dropped 2 bases and J dropped 7; count of bases not matched to a gene: 1. This CDR3 is CASSLGLAGGNEQFF. The DNA for the CDR3 is TGTGCCAGCAGCTTAGGACTAGCGGGAGGTAATGAGCAGTTCTTC.

The chain employs TRBV6-1 and TRBJ1-2; a possible D gene is TRBD1 (6 bases). The CDR3 contains 15 residues. Germline CDR1 reads MNHNS; CDR2 reads SASEGT. The germline V and J ends were trimmed by 1 base and 8 bases, with 17 bases remaining between them. CDR3 sequence (DNA): TGTGCCAGCAGTGAAGTTAAGGGACAAGCCTGGGGCTACACCTTC. Protein product: CASSEVKGQAWGYTF.

V is TRBV28 and J is TRBJ2-5; 8 bases map to TRBD1. The CDR3 runs 15 residues. In germline, CDR1 is MDHEN, CDR2 SYDVKM. V shed 4 bases, J shed 5 bases, and the junction held 9 bases outside the gene matches. For the CDR3, the DNA is TGTGCCAGCAGTTCGACAGGGGTCGGGGTGGAGACCCAGTACTTC. Translating gives CASSSTGVGVETQYF.

The chain employs TRBV4-2 and TRBJ2-3, with 14 nucleotides matching TRBD2. This CDR3 contains 17 residues. The ends lost 3 bases at V and 3 bases at J; junction bases unmatched: 5. CDR1 and CDR2 from the germline V gene are LGHNA and YNFKEQ. The CDR3 sequence: CASSHDGTSGRTDTQYF. The CDR3 DNA reads TGTGCCAGCAGCCACGACGGGACTAGCGGGAGAACAGATACGCAGTATTTT.

This clone was found a few times. DNA of the CDR3: TGTGCCAGCAGCCAAGAGGGGGGGGAGTCCTACGAGCAGTACTTC. This encodes CASSQEGGESYEQYF. The chain employs TRBV4-2 and TRBJ2-7, with TRBD2 identical over 7 bases. The CDR3 has 15 residues. Germline V lookup: CDR1 LGHNA, CDR2 YNFKEQ. After removal of 0 bases from V and 1 base from J, the junction contained 3 bases not matched to a gene.

This chain joins TRBV28 and TRBJ1-5; a weak D match, TRBD1 (5 bases). Trimming pared 4 bases from V and 3 bases from J, leaving 19 bases between. The germline V gene has CDR1 MDHEN and CDR2 SYDVKM. The CDR3 runs to 17 residues. The CDR3 DNA sequence: TGTGCCAGCAGTTGGAGGGTGGTCGACAGCCTCAATCAGCCCCAGCATTTT. Protein: CASSWRVVDSLNQPQHF.

V and J are TRBV5-4 and TRBJ1-4, with 7 nucleotides matching TRBD1. This CDR3 region has 16 residues. From germline, CDR1 is SGHNT and CDR2 YYREEE (reference sequence). Trimming cost V 3 bases and J 8 bases; bases outside gene matches: 13. The CDR3 region has the DNA TGTGCCAGCAGCTCCCGTAGAGAGGGGGCGGGGGAAAAACTGTTTTTT. Translated: CASSSRREGAGEKLFF.

The table lists this clone with a count of one. This chain joins TRBV27 and TRBJ2-5, with no clear D. The CDR3 is made up of 15 amino acids. The V end lost 6 bases, the J end lost 0 bases, and 14 bases lay between the germline ends. Germline V CDR1 and CDR2: MNHEY, SMNVEV (reference sequence). For the CDR3, the DNA is TGTGCCAGCAGCCCCTTAGGAGAGTACCAAGAGACCCAGTACTTC. It yields the protein CASSPLGEYQETQYF.

The chain has TRBV27 and TRBJ1-2; 7 nucleotides match TRBD1. V lost 3 bases, J lost 7 bases, and 5 bases stayed unmatched. CDR3 length: 13 amino acids. CDR1 is MNHEY and CDR2 is SMNVEV in the germline V gene (reference sequence). As DNA, the CDR3 is TGTGCCAGCAGTTTCCCAGGGGGGATTGGCTACACCTTC. Amino acids: CASSFPGGIGYTF.

The rearrangement uses TRBV29-1 and TRBJ1-2; TRBD1 agrees at 10 bases. The CDR3 loop spans 14 amino acids. Trimming took 5 bases from V and 4 from J; bases not matched to a gene: 7. Germline V gene lookup returns CDR1 SQVTM and CDR2 ANQGSEA. CDR3 coding DNA: TGCAGCGTTCTTGGGACAGGGGTTCTCTATGGCTACACCTTC. It codes for CSVLGTGVLYGYTF. The full variable domain, in which reference TRBV29-1 and TRBJ1-2 provide the parts outside the CDR3, is SAVISQKPSRDICQRGTSLTIQCQVDSQVTMMFWYRQQPGQSLTLIATANQGSEATYESGFVIDKFPISRPNLTFSTLTVSNMSPEDSSIYLCSVLGTGVLYGYTFGSGTRLTVV.

The chain couples TRBV4-2 to TRBJ2-5; tentatively, D is TRBD2 (6 bases). CDR1 is LGHNA, CDR2 YNFKEQ, per germline. This CDR3 region has 15 residues. Trimming stripped 1 base from V and 3 bases from J, with 12 bases between. The CDR3, as DNA: TGTGCCAGCAGCCAAGCAACCGGGAGAGAAGAGACCCAGTACTTC. Protein: CASSQATGREETQYF.

V usage is TRBV27 and J usage is TRBJ2-3, with 7 bases identical to TRBD2. The CDR3 is 13 residues long. The trim removed 6 bases at V and 6 bases at J, leaving 6 bases unmatched. Per the germline V gene, CDR1 is MNHEY and CDR2 is SMNVEV (reference sequence). CDR3 region: CASRRRDYDTQYF. CDR3 DNA: TGTGCCAGCAGGAGGCGGGACTATGATACGCAGTATTTT.

J is TRBJ1-3 and V is TRBV6-1; tentative D call: TRBD1 (6 bases). There are 13 residues in the CDR3. Germline V gene sequence: CDR1 MNHNS, CDR2 SASEGT. Trimming removed 11 bases at V and 7 bases at J, with 18 bases between. CDR3 loop: CAGREGVGNTIYF. For the CDR3, the DNA is TGTGCCGGACGCGAGGGGGTTGGGAACACCATATATTTT.

This chain connects TRBV5-1 to TRBJ1-3, with a possible D match to TRBD1 (6 bases). Between the trimmed V and J ends, which lost 4 bases and 2 bases, there was a span of 13 bases. The CDR3 runs 15 residues. Germline lookup yields CDR1 SGHRS and CDR2 YFSETQ. The CDR3 protein is CASSKLTGAGNTIYF. The DNA of the CDR3 is TGCGCCAGCAGCAAACTGACAGGTGCTGGAAACACCATATATTTT.

V usage is TRBV19 and J usage is TRBJ1-1; possibly TRBD1 for D (6 bases). The CDR3 loop spans 14 amino acids. V lost 1 base to trimming and J lost 2 bases, with 8 bases between them. Germline lookup yields CDR1 LNHDA and CDR2 SQIVND (reference sequence). The CDR3: CASSIGGQNTEAFF. DNA of the CDR3: TGTGCCAGTAGTATAGGGGGACAAAACACTGAAGCTTTCTTT.

This chain joins TRBV4-1 and TRBJ2-7; possibly TRBD2 for D (5 bases). The germline V gene encodes CDR1 MGHRA and CDR2 YSYEKL. The CDR3 is made up of 14 amino acids. V lost 1 base, J lost 6 bases, and 13 bases lay in between. In DNA form, the CDR3 reads TGCGCCAGCAGCCAAGCACTAGATTTAGGCGAGCAGTACTTC. Amino acids: CASSQALDLGEQYF.

This clone was counted a few times. This chain links TRBV4-1 with TRBJ1-4; 9 bases align to TRBD1. The length of the CDR3 is 14 residues. Per the germline V gene, CDR1 is MGHRA and CDR2 is YSYEKL. Trimming removed 6 bases from V and 7 bases from J; junction bases left unmatched: 6. The CDR3 region has the DNA TGCGCCAGCAGGGAGGGACAGGGCGGTGAAAAACTGTTTTTT. Protein sequence: CASREGQGGEKLFF.

This clone was found a few times. The chain carries TRBV7-9 and TRBJ1-1, with a possible D match to TRBD1 (6 bases). This CDR3 comprises 13 residues. V lost 10 bases and J lost 1, with 13 bases in between. From germline, CDR1 is SEHNR and CDR2 FQNEAQ (reference sequence). The CDR3 region is CAIEPRGNTEAFF. The CDR3 DNA is TGTGCCATCGAACCCAGGGGGAACACTGAAGCTTTCTTT.

The chain couples TRBV5-1 to TRBJ1-1, with D unresolved. Between the trimmed V and J ends, which lost 0 bases and 0 bases, there was a span of 15 bases. This CDR3 region has 17 residues. Germline CDR1 reads SGHRS; CDR2 reads YFSETQ. CDR3 protein: CASSLVAGQPMNTEAFF. The CDR3, as DNA: TGCGCCAGCAGCTTGGTGGCAGGTCAGCCTATGAACACTGAAGCTTTCTTT. Together with reference TRBV5-1 and TRBJ1-1, the CDR3 gives the full variable domain: KAGVTQTPRYLIKTRGQQVTLSCSPISGHRSVSWYQQTPGQGLQFLFEYFSETQRNKGNFPGRFSGRQFSNSRSEMNVSTLELGDSALYLCASSLVAGQPMNTEAFFGQGTRLTVV.

The gene calls are TRBV28 and TRBJ2-7; TRBD1 is a possible D gene (6 bases). The germline V and J ends were trimmed by 6 bases and 0 bases, with 12 bases remaining between them. From germline, CDR1 is MDHEN and CDR2 SYDVKM. The CDR3 extends over 14 amino acids. CDR3 in amino acids: CASRGTSSSYEQYF. The DNA of the CDR3 is TGTGCCAGCAGGGGGACATCTAGCTCCTACGAGCAGTACTTC.

The chain is built from TRBV5-1 and TRBJ1-1; D is possibly TRBD1 (5 bases). Germline-derived CDR1 and CDR2 are SGHRS and YFSETQ. The CDR3 loop spans 15 amino acids. Trimming took off 0 bases at V and 4 bases at J, with 13 bases between the two ends. The CDR3 is CASSLASGGFTEAFF. For the CDR3, the DNA is TGCGCCAGCAGCTTGGCCTCCGGGGGATTCACTGAAGCTTTCTTT. The whole variable domain, remainder taken from reference TRBV5-1 and TRBJ1-1, is KAGVTQTPRYLIKTRGQQVTLSCSPISGHRSVSWYQQTPGQGLQFLFEYFSETQRNKGNFPGRFSGRQFSNSRSEMNVSTLELGDSALYLCASSLASGGFTEAFFGQGTRLTVV.